The entry that follows covers one T cell receptor (beta chain) sequence. The sample belongs to a study of blood T cell repertoires in COVID-19. V was cut by 3 bases and J by 5 bases, with 13 bases left in between. The CDR3 sequence is 14 residues long. Per the germline V gene, CDR1 is MNHNS and CDR2 is SASEGT. Profiled with immunoSEQ multiplex PCR; TCRdb holds only in-frame clones, not every one. The data contain around 94,000 clones, 85% to 90% of them singletons. The V gene is TRBV6-1, the J gene TRBJ2-5; a weak D match, TRBD1 (6 bases). What was sequenced was peripheral blood. The origin of this receptor is a man aged 50 to 60 with active or convalescent COVID-19. The CDR3 nucleotides read TGTGCCAGCAGTGAGGGGGCCGGGTTCGAGACCCAGTACTTC. Its protein product is CASSEGAGFETQYF.